One sample yielded the 10 T cell receptor beta chains listed below, sequenced in a study of human T cells and chemical hapten exposure. Regarding time point: patch test 3, about 24 weeks after DPC sensitization. Described treatment: therapeutic diphenylcyclopropenone sensitization with weekly scalp DPC. TCRdb fed the RACE reads into MiXCR, producing one record per CDR3 protein. The sample consists of about 82,000 distinct CDR3 sequences, 10% to 15% of them appearing once. This sample comprised whole blood, obtained in connection with sensitization to the hapten diphenylcyclopropenone (DPC). These receptors all come from a woman aged 50 to 60 with alopecia areata. Some clones in this sample may be carry-over from other donors' samples.

This clonotype came up many times. The rearrangement uses TRBV5-1 and TRBJ1-5, with a tentative D call TRBD1 (5 bases). The V gene's germline CDR1 is SGHRS and CDR2 YFSETQ. Between the trimmed V and J ends, which lost 0 bases and 4 bases, there was a span of 11 bases. CDR3 length equals 15 residues. The CDR3 bases are TGCGCCAGCAGCTTGGGGCAGGGTGTTAATCAGCCCCAGCATTTT. Encoded protein: CASSLGQGVNQPQHF. The entire variable domain, with the rest obtained from reference TRBV5-1 and TRBJ1-5, is as follows: KAGVTQTPRYLIKTRGQQVTLSCSPISGHRSVSWYQQTPGQGLQFLFEYFSETQRNKGNFPGRFSGRQFSNSRSEMNVSTLELGDSALYLCASSLGQGVNQPQHFGDGTRLSIL.

This clonotype was seen more than once but under ten times. The V and J genes are TRBV6-4 and TRBJ2-3; a weak D match, TRBD2 (6 bases). From germline, CDR1 is MRHNA and CDR2 SNTAGT. Trimming took off 6 bases at V and 3 bases at J, with 13 bases between the two ends. The CDR3 length is 14 residues. The chain's CDR3 is CASSKGGETDTQYF. CDR3 in DNA: TGTGCCAGCAGCAAAGGAGGGGAGACAGATACGCAGTATTTT.

This clonotype showed up many times. The J gene is TRBJ2-1, the V gene TRBV24-1, with TRBD1 identical over 7 bases. V was clipped by 3 bases and J by 0 bases; unmatched bases: 4. CDR1 is KGHDR, CDR2 SFDVKD, per germline. The CDR3 has 16 amino acids. CDR3 coding DNA: TGTGCCACCAGTGATGCCCGGGACAGCTCCTACAATGAGCAGTTCTTC. It encodes CATSDARDSSYNEQFF.

This clonotype was found a few times. The rearrangement uses TRBV7-2 and TRBJ2-2; D is ambiguous. The CDR3 is 14 amino acids. The germline CDR1 and CDR2 sequences are SGHTA and FQGNSA. Deletions cut 1 base from V and 8 bases from J, with 11 bases between. CDR3 nucleotide sequence: TGTGCCAGCAGCTTAGAACGGCCCCTGGGGGAGCTGTTTTTT. This gives the protein CASSLERPLGELFF.

With regard to this clonotype: This may be a read error, as it is one base from a much larger clone. The chain employs TRBV25-1 and TRBJ1-6; D is possibly TRBD1 (6 bases). Looked up from germline, CDR1 is MGHDK and CDR2 is SYGVNS. This CDR3 is 14 amino acids long. The CDR3 here is CVSSAPGDHSPLHF. The CDR3 DNA reads TGTGTCAGCAGTGCCCCAGGGGATCATTCACCCCTCCACTTT.

This clonotype was recorded a few times. The V gene is TRBV29-1, the J gene TRBJ2-3; 12 bases line up with TRBD2. V trimming: 6 bases; J trimming: 2 bases; junction bases outside the gene matches: 3. The CDR3 sequence is 14 residues long. Germline loops: CDR1 SQVTM, CDR2 ANQGSEA. CDR3 residues: CSVTSGGITDTQYF. DNA of the CDR3: TGCAGCGTGACTAGCGGGGGTATCACAGATACGCAGTATTTT.

The rearrangement links TRBV24-1 to TRBJ1-5; D remains ambiguous. V dropped 7 bases and J dropped 6 bases, with 12 bases sitting between them. This CDR3 is built from 13 residues. Per germline, CDR1 KGHDR and CDR2 SFDVKD. This CDR3 reads CATRGMRGQPQHF. DNA for the CDR3: TGTGCCACCAGGGGGATGCGGGGTCAGCCCCAGCATTTT.

Ten or more counts support this clonotype. This chain links TRBV20-1 with TRBJ1-2; 7 bases fit TRBD1. The V segment lost 4 bases and the J segment 7 bases; nucleotides outside the gene matches: 21. Germline V gene sequence: CDR1 DFQATT, CDR2 SNEGSKA (reference sequence). The CDR3 has 17 amino acids. The DNA for the CDR3 is TGCAGTGCTAATCGCCCCACAACAGGGGCTCCAGGGGGTGGCTACACCTTC. Protein product: CSANRPTTGAPGGGYTF.

This clonotype was counted ten times or more. The V gene is TRBV12-3 or TRBV12-4, the J gene TRBJ2-3; 7 positions agree with TRBD2. With 7 bases clipped from V and 4 bases from J, the junction kept 17 bases outside the gene matches. The CDR3 totals 17 residues. Here the CDR3 reads CASTATTRAGDSDTQYF. In nucleotides, the CDR3 is TGTGCCAGCACCGCAACCACCCGCGCGGGAGATTCAGATACGCAGTATTTT.

This clonotype was found a few times. The chain carries TRBV7-6 and TRBJ1-1, with TRBD1 as a possible D gene (6 bases). The V end lost 2 bases, the J end lost 0 bases, and 10 bases lay between the germline ends. The CDR3 is made up of 15 amino acids. Looked up from germline, CDR1 is SGHVS and CDR2 is FNYEAQ. The DNA for the CDR3 is TGTGCCAGCAGCTTATCACAGGGCATGAACACTGAAGCTTTCTTT. It yields the protein CASSLSQGMNTEAFF.